This T cell receptor beta chain was identified during a study of shared clonotypes between healthy human individuals. Looking at the study overall: Every donor yielded three CD4 naive, three CD4 memory, two CD8 naive and one CD8 memory plate.

V shed 5 bases, J shed 11 bases, and the junction held 6 bases outside the gene matches. Germline lookup yields CDR1 SEHNR and CDR2 FQNEAQ (reference sequence). CDR3 size: 12 residues. In the source study's methods: ImmunoSEQ output lacked quality scores and full-length reads, limiting matched filtering. Profiling relied on immunoSEQ multiplex PCR, and the TCRdb table lists in-frame clones only, not all of them. That table is the source of V, J and clone size, and D and trimming were worked out from the DNA. This table holds approximately 720,000 clones, around 90% found once. Naive CD8 cells were CD45RO-negative, positively selected for CCR7, excluding terminally differentiated effector memory CD45RA+ cells.

The sequenced material came from naive CD8+ T cells sorted from blood. J is TRBJ1-1 and V is TRBV7-9, with 9 bases identical to TRBD1. The receptor's source is a man aged 25 to 45 in good health. CDR3 nucleotide sequence: TGTGCCAGCAGCCGCGACAGGGGGGCGGCTTTCTTT. Its translation is CASSRDRGAAFF. Full variable domain (rest looked up from reference TRBV7-9 and TRBJ1-1): DTGVSQNPRHKITKRGQNVTFRCDPISEHNRLYWYRQTLGQGPEFLTYFQNEAQLEKSRLLSDRFSAERPKGSFSTLEIQRTEQGDSAMYLCASSRDRGAAFFGQGTRLTVV.